Reported below is one TCR beta chain. This clone's antigen is unknown. Base qualities are missing; no much larger clone stands one base away. Taken from cysteine to phenylalanine, the CDR3 has 15 residues. Only the CDR3 part of the read is kept: 45 bases, read in frame from the first base. The V and J ends are trimmed by 0 bases and 4 bases, leaving 11 bases between them. CDR1 and CDR2, looked up from the germline V gene, are SGHRS and YFSETQ. The CDR3 regions of human TCRbeta chains were analyzed by immunosequencing. The authors' pipeline ran thus. TCRs in the repertoires were compared against a reference library of SARS-CoV-2-specific TCRs that had been generated with the MIRA antigen-specificity platform. Breadth was defined as the fraction of unique TCRs that were SARS-CoV-2-associated, and depth was defined as the fraction of total T cells that were SARS-CoV-2-associated. Using the MIRA data, every spike-specific TCR was mapped to the spike region that the TCR reacted to and assigned to either a CD4 or a CD8 class. Log10-transformed breadth and depth values were compared by one-way ANOVA with Sidak's multiple comparisons tests. TCRdb limited this immuneACCESS table to in-frame rearrangements with V and J called. A share of clones is missing; checked studies link under half to unresolved V genes, and the rest is unexplained. The D gene and trimming were derived from the DNA, and the V and J assignments and clone size from that table. A total of approximately 140,000 clones appear in this sample, 94% of them only once. Roughly 1.3% of the sample belongs to the ten largest clones.

These data are taken from a study of T cell responses to AZD1222 COVID-19 vaccine (dated by TCRdb to about 2021). Background for the entire study: AZD1222 recipients whose second dose came at about 4 weeks and those whose second dose came at about 12 weeks were combined into one group, since spike-specific TCR depth and breadth did not differ between the two schedules. A total of more than 230 trial participants underwent TCR sequencing, of whom under 220 had received two doses of AZD1222 and around 25 had received two doses of the MenACWY control vaccine. Trial participants were enrolled by age into subgroups of 18-55, 56-69 and 70-plus years, and around 150, 28 and 57 TCR-sequenced participants, respectively, were included in these subgroups. What the authors observed across the whole study: Reportedly, close to half of the unique spike-specific TCRs recognized epitopes lying outside the regions that are mutated in the B.1.351 and B.1.1.7 variants. Because no day 14 peak-response samples were available, the repertoires could be characterized only after the peak T cell response. Conclusions about previously exposed vaccinees were limited because only six AZD1222 recipients were SARS-CoV-2 seropositive at baseline. Participants were mostly white British and included more females than males, and it was suggested by the authors that clonal diversity may have been underestimated. A significant rise in spike-specific TCR breadth and depth was observed after two AZD1222 doses relative to day 0 and relative to MenACWY recipients. Vaccine-associated CD4 TCRs spanned the whole spike protein, with dominant responses in regions 160-218 and 743-854. The 56-69-year group was small, and its depth increase did not reach significance, likely because of low power.

Per the publication, the time point label means: baseline before first vaccination. Vaccinee samples came from UK trials COV001 and COV002, including a single-blind randomized controlled phase 2/3 trial of AZD1222 (ChAdOx1 nCoV-19) in healthy adults. Trial participant PBMC samples were collected at day 0 and day 28 after the second dose for TCRbeta chain sequencing. Recombination connected TRBV5-1 to TRBJ1-5, and the D gene may be TRBD1, 5 bases matching. Sequencing was performed on peripheral blood, taken on day 0 of AZD1222 vaccination. This sequence was found in an adult in good health. This receptor carries the CDR3 CASSLGGDPNQPQHF. The nucleotides read TGCGCCAGCAGCTTGGGCGGGGACCCAAATCAGCCCCAGCATTTT.